What follows describes a single T cell receptor (beta chain). Methods used by the authors: Estimated nucleated cell counts came from reference gene primer amplification. Clones were read by immunoSEQ multiplex PCR, and TCRdb kept only the in-frame ones, dropping some. That table gives V, J and clone size, and the DNA gave D and trimming. This sample has 200,000 or so clones; 70% to 85% occur once, and the top ten carry approximately 5.4%. Germline V gives CDR1 SGHTA, CDR2 FQGNSA. The ends lost 5 bases at V and 8 bases at J; junction bases unmatched: 7. The CDR3 contains 14 residues. The data were obtained in a study of blood T cell repertoires in COVID-19.

The rearrangement joins TRBV7-2 to TRBJ1-4; 8 bases agree with TRBD1. This TCR derives from a woman in her 30s with acute or convalescent COVID-19. The sequenced sample was peripheral blood. The DNA of the CDR3 is TGTGCCAGCAGCCAAAGACAGGGGAGAGAAAAACTGTTTTTT. Its protein product is CASSQRQGREKLFF.